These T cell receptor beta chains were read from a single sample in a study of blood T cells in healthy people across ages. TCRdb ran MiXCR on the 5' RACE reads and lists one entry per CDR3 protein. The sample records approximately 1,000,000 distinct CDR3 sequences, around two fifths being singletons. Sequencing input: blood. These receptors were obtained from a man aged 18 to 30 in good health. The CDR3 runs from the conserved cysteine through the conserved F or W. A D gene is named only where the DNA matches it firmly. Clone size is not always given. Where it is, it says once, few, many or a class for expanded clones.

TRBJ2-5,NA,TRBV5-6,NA,TGTGCCAGCAGCTTGGCTAGATCCCAATACAATGAGCAGTACTTC,CASSLARSQYNEQYF
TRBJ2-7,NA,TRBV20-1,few,TGCAGTGCTACGCCAGGGGCGGATTCCTACGAGCAGTACTTC,CSATPGADSYEQYF
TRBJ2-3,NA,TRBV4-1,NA,TGCGCCAGCAGCCAAGAAGGGCGGGATACGCAGTATTTT,CASSQEGRDTQYF
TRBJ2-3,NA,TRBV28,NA,TGTGCCAGCACCTTGGGGGGACACACAGATACGCAGTATTTT,CASTLGGHTDTQYF
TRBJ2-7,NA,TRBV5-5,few,TGTGCCAGCAGCTTATCCGACAGATCCTACGAGCAGTACTTC,CASSLSDRSYEQYF
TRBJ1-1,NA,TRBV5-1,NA,TGCGCCAGCAGCGCGGACAACCCTTCGAACACTGAAGCTTTCTTT,CASSADNPSNTEAFF
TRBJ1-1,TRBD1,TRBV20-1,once,TGCAGTGCGCTGGGACAGGGACAAGCTTTCTTT,CSALGQGQAFF
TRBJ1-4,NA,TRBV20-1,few,TGCAGTGCTAGAAAAACAACTAATGAAAAACTGTTTTTT,CSARKTTNEKLFF
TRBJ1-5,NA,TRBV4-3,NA,TGCGCCAGCAGCCAAGATTTGGATCAGCCCCAGCATTTT,CASSQDLDQPQHF
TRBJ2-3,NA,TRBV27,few,TGTGCCAGCAGTTTCGGGGGCCATAACACAGATACGCAGTATTTT,CASSFGGHNTDTQYF
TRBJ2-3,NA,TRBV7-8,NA,TGTGCCAGCAGCTTAGGAGTGGTAGGGCTTCGTACGCAGTATTTT,CASSLGVVGLRTQYF
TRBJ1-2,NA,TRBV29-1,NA,TGCAGCGTTCGGGGGCGCGCCGATGGTGGCTACACCTTC,CSVRGRADGGYTF
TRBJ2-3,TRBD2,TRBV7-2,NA,TGTGCCAGCAGCCGGAAGACTAGCGGGGCTCGCACAGATACGCAGTATTTT,CASSRKTSGARTDTQYF